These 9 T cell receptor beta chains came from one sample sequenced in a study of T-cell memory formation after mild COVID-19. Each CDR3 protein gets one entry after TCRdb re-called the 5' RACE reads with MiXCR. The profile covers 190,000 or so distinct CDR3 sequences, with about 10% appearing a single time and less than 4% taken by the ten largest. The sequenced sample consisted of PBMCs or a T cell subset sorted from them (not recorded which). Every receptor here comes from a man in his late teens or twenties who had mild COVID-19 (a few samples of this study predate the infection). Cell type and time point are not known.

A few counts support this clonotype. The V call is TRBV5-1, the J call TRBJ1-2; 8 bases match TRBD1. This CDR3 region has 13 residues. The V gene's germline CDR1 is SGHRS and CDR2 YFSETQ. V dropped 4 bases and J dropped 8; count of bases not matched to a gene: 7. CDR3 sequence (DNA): TGCGCCAGCAGCCTGACAGGGGTGGAAGGCTACACCTTC. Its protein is CASSLTGVEGYTF.

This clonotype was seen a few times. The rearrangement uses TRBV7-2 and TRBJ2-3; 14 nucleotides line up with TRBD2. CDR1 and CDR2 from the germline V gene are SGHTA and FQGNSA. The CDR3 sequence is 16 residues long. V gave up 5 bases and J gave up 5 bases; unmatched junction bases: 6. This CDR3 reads CASSPGLAGGIDTQYF. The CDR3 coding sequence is TGTGCCAGCAGCCCTGGACTAGCGGGGGGCATAGATACGCAGTATTTT.

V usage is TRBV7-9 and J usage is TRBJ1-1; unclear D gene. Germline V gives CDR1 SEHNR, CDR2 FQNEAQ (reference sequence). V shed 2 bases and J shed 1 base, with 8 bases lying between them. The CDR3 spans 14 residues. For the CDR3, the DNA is TGTGCCAGCAGCTTATACACCCAGAACACTGAAGCTTTCTTT. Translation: CASSLYTQNTEAFF.

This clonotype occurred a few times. DNA of the CDR3: TGTGCCAGCAGCCTAAGGACAGGGGGCTTACCGGGCGGGGAGCTGTTTTTT. It translates to CASSLRTGGLPGGELFF. The gene calls are TRBV12-3 or TRBV12-4 and TRBJ2-2, with 11 bases fitting TRBD1. V lost 6 bases, J lost 7 bases, and 13 bases stayed unmatched. This CDR3 region has 17 residues.

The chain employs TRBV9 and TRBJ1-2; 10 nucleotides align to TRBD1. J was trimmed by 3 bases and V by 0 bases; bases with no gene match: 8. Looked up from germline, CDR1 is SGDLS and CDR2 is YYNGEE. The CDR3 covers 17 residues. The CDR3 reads CASSVGVRGQGHYGYTF. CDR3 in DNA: TGTGCCAGCAGCGTAGGGGTACGGGGACAGGGGCACTATGGCTACACCTTC.

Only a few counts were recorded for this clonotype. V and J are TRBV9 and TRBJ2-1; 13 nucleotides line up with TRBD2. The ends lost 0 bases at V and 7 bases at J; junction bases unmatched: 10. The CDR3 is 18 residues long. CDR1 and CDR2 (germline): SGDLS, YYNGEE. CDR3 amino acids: CASSVDPTSGGTSNEQFF. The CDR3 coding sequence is TGTGCCAGCAGCGTAGACCCGACTAGCGGGGGGACCTCGAATGAGCAGTTCTTC.

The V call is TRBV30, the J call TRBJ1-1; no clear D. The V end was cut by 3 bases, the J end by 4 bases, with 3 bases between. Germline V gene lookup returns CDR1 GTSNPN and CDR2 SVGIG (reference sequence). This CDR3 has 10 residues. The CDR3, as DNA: TGTGCCTGGAGCCGCACTGAAGCTTTCTTT. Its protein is CAWSRTEAFF.

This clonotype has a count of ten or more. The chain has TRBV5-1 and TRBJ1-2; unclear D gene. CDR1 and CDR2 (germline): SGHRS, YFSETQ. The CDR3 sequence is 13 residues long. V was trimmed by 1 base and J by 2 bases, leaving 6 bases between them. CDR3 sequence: CASSLKTNYGYTF. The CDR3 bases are TGCGCCAGCAGCTTGAAGACAAACTATGGCTACACCTTC.

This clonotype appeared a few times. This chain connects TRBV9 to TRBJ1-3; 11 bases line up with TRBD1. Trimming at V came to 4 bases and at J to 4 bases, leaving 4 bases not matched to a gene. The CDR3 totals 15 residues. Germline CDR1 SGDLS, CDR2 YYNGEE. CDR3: CASSRDRGSGNTIYF. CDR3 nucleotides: TGTGCCAGCAGCCGGGACAGGGGGTCAGGAAACACCATATATTTT.